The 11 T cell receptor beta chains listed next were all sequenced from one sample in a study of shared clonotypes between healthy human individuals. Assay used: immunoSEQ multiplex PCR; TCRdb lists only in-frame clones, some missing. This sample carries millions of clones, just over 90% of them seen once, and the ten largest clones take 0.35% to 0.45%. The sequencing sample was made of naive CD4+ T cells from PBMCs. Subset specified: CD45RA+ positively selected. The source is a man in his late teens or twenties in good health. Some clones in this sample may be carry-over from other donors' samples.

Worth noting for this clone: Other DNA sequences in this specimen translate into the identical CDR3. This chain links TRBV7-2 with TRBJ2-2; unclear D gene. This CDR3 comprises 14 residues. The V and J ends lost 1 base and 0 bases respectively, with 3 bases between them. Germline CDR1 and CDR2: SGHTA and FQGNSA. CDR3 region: CASSLGSNTGELFF. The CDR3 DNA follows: TGTGCCAGCAGCTTAGGGTCGAACACCGGGGAGCTGTTTTTT.

CDR3 protein: CASKGGGVQYF. CDR3 in DNA: TGTGCCAGCAAGGGGGGAGGGGTGCAGTACTTC. V gene TRBV2 combines with J gene TRBJ2-7; perhaps TRBD2 as D (7 bases). The CDR3 has 11 amino acids. With 7 bases removed from V and 9 bases from J, the gap between germline ends came to 13 bases. Germline loops: CDR1 SNHLY, CDR2 FYNNEI.

The CDR3 region is CASSLANPGVEQFF. Here the CDR3 DNA reads TGCGCCAGCAGCTTGGCCAACCCCGGGGTTGAGCAGTTCTTC. The chain links TRBV5-1 to TRBJ2-1, with D maybe TRBD2 (5 bases). V lost 0 bases and J 9 bases, leaving 13 bases between the germline ends. The CDR3 is 14 residues long. The V gene's germline CDR1 is SGHRS and CDR2 YFSETQ.

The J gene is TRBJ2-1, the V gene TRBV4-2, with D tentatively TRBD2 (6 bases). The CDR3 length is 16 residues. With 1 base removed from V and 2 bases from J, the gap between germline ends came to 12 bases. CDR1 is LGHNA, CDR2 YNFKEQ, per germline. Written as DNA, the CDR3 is TGTGCCAGCAGCCAAGCCGTCGGGAGCGCCTACAATGAGCAGTTCTTC. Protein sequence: CASSQAVGSAYNEQFF.

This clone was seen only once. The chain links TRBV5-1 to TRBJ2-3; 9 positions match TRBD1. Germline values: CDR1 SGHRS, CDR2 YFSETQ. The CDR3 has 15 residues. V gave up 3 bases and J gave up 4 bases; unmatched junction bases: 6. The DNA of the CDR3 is TGCGCCAGCAGCTCTGGGACAGGGAGGGCAGATACGCAGTATTTT. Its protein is CASSSGTGRADTQYF.

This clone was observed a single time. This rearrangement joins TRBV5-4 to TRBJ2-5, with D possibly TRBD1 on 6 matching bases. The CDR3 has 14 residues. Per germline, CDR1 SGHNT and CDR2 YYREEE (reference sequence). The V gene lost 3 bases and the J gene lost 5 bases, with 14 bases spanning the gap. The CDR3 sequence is CASSSLDRTETQYF. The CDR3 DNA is TGTGCCAGCAGCTCACTCGACAGGACGGAGACCCAGTACTTC. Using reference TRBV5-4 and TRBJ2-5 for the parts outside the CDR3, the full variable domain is ETGVTQSPTHLIKTRGQQVTLRCSSQSGHNTVSWYQQALGQGPQFIFQYYREEENGRGNFPPRFSGLQFPNYSSELNVNALELDDSALYLCASSSLDRTETQYFGPGTRLLVL.

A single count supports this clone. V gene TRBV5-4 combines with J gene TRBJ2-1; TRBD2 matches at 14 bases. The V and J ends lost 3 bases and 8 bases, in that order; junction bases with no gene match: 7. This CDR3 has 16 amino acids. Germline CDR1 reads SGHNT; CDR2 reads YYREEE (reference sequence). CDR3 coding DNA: TGTGCCAGCAGCTCGGGACTAGCGGGAGCGAACGATGAGCAGTTCTTC. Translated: CASSSGLAGANDEQFF.

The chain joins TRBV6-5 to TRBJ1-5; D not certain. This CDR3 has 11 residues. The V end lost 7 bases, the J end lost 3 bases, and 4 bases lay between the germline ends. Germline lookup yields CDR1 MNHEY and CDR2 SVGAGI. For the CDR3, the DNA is TGTGCCAGCACAGACAATCAGCCCCAGCATTTT. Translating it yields CASTDNQPQHF.

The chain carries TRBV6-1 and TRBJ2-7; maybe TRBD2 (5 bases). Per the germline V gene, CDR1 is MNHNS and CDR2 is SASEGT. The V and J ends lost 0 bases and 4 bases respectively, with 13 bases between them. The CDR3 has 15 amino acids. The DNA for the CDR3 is TGTGCCAGCAGTGAAGCCCACAGTGGGAGATACGAGCAGTACTTC. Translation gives CASSEAHSGRYEQYF.

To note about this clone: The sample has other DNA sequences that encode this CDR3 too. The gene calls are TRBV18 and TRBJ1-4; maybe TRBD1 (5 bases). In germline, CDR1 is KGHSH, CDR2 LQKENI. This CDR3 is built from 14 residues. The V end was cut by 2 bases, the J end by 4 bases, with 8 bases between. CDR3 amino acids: CASSPRDGNEKLFF. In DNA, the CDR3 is TGTGCCAGCTCACCAAGGGACGGTAATGAAAAACTGTTTTTT.

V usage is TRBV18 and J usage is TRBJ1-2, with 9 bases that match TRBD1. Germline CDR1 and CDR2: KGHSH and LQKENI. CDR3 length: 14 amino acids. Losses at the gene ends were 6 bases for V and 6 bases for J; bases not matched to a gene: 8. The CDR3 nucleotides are TGTGCCAGCTCCATCGGACAGGGGACGGATGGCTACACCTTC. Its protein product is CASSIGQGTDGYTF.